The sequence of this T cell receptor (beta chain) was determined in a study of neurological immune-mediated disorders. MiXCR was run by TCRdb on the 5' RACE reads, yielding one entry per CDR3 protein. The sample contains approximately 30,000 distinct CDR3 sequences, around 6.3% of which appear only once. The V and J ends lost 3 bases and 3 bases respectively, with 8 bases between them. Looked up from germline, CDR1 is MDHEN and CDR2 is SYDVKM. The CDR3 is 13 residues long. At least ten counts were recorded for this clonotype. The receptor was derived from a woman in her 50s in good health. The chain links TRBV28 to TRBJ2-5, with D perhaps being TRBD1 or TRBD2 (5 bases each). The sequenced material came from PBMCs. The CDR3 DNA reads as TGTGCCAGCAGTTTCATGGGGGAAGAGACCCAGTACTTC. It is translated as CASSFMGEETQYF.